These 32 T cell receptor beta chains originate from one sample sequenced in a study of post-analysis software for immune sequencing data. Findings of the study overall: Included in a set of roughly five TRBV segments more frequent in patients than controls were TRBV5-6, TRBV5-1 and TRBV20-1.

Unique molecular identifiers featured in each of the TCR beta cDNA libraries. TCRdb fed the PCR reads into MiXCR, producing one record per CDR3 protein. The data show around 260,000 distinct CDR3 sequences, 36% seen once. Antigen specificity for these receptors is unknown. The source material was blood. The receptors were sampled from a girl between 10 and 17 years old with multiple sclerosis.

V is TRBV4-2 and J is TRBJ2-5, with 9 bases that match TRBD2. The germline gives CDR1 LGHNA, CDR2 YNFKEQ. This CDR3 is 16 amino acids long. V shed 11 bases, J shed 11 bases, and the junction held 24 bases outside the gene matches. The CDR3 is CAVRDSGSGSYNEQYF. The CDR3 region has the DNA TGTGCCGTCCGGGATAGCGGGAGTGGATCCTACAATGAGCAGTACTTC.

The genes are TRBV5-1 and TRBJ2-6; no clear D. V was shortened by 7 bases and J by 0 bases, with 11 bases between the two germline ends. Looked up from germline, CDR1 is SGHRS and CDR2 is YFSETQ. The CDR3 totals 15 residues. For the CDR3, the DNA is TGCGCCAGCTCTGTGGAGTACTCTGGGGCCAACGTCCTGACTTTC. Amino acids: CASSVEYSGANVLTF.

This clonotype was detected many times. This sequence joins TRBV25-1 and TRBJ2-3; 11 bases match TRBD1. CDR3 length: 19 residues. Germline-derived CDR1 and CDR2 are MGHDK and SYGVNS. The trim removed 1 base at V and 4 bases at J, leaving 13 bases unmatched. The CDR3 here is CASSESPDRGQDNADTQYF. CDR3 in DNA: TGTGCCAGCAGTGAATCACCGGACAGGGGGCAGGATAACGCAGATACGCAGTATTTT.

On this clonotype: A much larger clonotype is one base distant, so this may be a read error. The chain links TRBV6-1 to TRBJ1-2; no definite D call. CDR1 is MNHNS, CDR2 SASEGT, per germline. The CDR3 has 12 residues. The CDR3 here is CTSGEGAYGYTF. In DNA, the CDR3 is TGTACCAGCGGGGAGGGTGCCTATGGCTACACCTTC.

This clonotype was counted ten times or more. This sequence joins TRBV6-6 and TRBJ1-2, with TRBD1 as a possible D gene (6 bases). V lost 10 bases to trimming and J lost 5 bases, with 17 bases between them. The germline gives CDR1 MNHNY, CDR2 SVGAGI (reference sequence). The CDR3 totals 13 residues. The CDR3 DNA is TGTGCCATCGAACAGGGTCTTTGGTATGGCTACACCTTC. Translation: CAIEQGLWYGYTF.

Worth noting for this clonotype: Since a much larger clone is just one base distant, this may be a read error. The gene calls are TRBV20-1 and TRBJ2-1, with 8 positions matching TRBD2. This CDR3 spans 15 amino acids. V dropped 0 bases and J dropped 3; count of bases not matched to a gene: 4. Germline values: CDR1 DFQATT, CDR2 SNEGSKA (reference sequence). The CDR3 bases are TGCAGTGCTAGAGAGACTAGCGTGAGCTACAATGAGCAGTTCTTC. This sequence encodes CSARETSVSYNEQFF.

This chain links TRBV6-5 with TRBJ2-3, with 9 bases that match TRBD2. There are 14 residues in the CDR3. The germline V gene encodes CDR1 MNHEY and CDR2 SVGAGI. Trimming cost V 10 bases and J 7 bases; bases outside gene matches: 12. CDR3 sequence reads: CATRISGTSNTQYF. The CDR3 DNA reads TGTGCCACTAGGATATCCGGGACTAGCAATACGCAGTATTTT.

This clonotype occurred many times. The chain combines TRBV27 with TRBJ2-1, with 9 bases that match TRBD1. There are 14 residues in the CDR3. Trimming at V came to 5 bases and at J to 12 bases, leaving 11 bases not matched to a gene. Germline CDR1 MNHEY, CDR2 SMNVEV (reference sequence). The CDR3: CASSPLGQGLMQFF. CDR3 nucleotides: TGTGCCAGCAGTCCGTTAGGACAGGGGCTGATGCAGTTCTTC.

This clonotype was counted at least ten times. The chain combines TRBV6-1 with TRBJ2-1, with 13 bases aligning to TRBD2. CDR1 is MNHNS and CDR2 is SASEGT in the germline V gene. CDR3 size: 16 residues. After removal of 7 bases from V and 9 bases from J, the junction contained 12 bases not matched to a gene. CDR3 DNA: TGTGCCAGCACTCCCTCTGGACTAGCGGGAGTGGTTGAGCAGTTCTTC. Its translation: CASTPSGLAGVVEQFF.

Many counts were recorded for this clonotype. The chain has TRBV12-3 or TRBV12-4 and TRBJ2-7; a weak D match, TRBD1 (6 bases). V was shortened by 5 bases and J by 7 bases, with 12 bases between the two germline ends. The CDR3 totals 12 residues. CDR3 DNA: TGTGCCAGCAGTGCCACCGGGACAGAGCAGTACTTC. Translated: CASSATGTEQYF.

This clonotype appeared a single time. Since a much larger clone is just one base distant, this may be a read error. J is TRBJ2-1 and V is TRBV25-1, with 7 bases aligning to TRBD2. CDR3 length: 13 amino acids. Germline loops: CDR1 MGHDK, CDR2 SYGVNS. Trimming removed 6 bases from V and 3 bases from J; junction bases left unmatched: 2. The CDR3 reads CASRGGGYNEQFF. CDR3 DNA sequence: TGTGCCAGCAGGGGGGGGGGCTACAATGAGCAGTTCTTC.

The chain uses TRBV18 and TRBJ2-3; 7 positions match TRBD2. Germline V lookup: CDR1 KGHSH, CDR2 LQKENI. This CDR3 contains 15 residues. V was clipped by 2 bases and J by 0 bases; unmatched bases: 2. The CDR3 nucleotides are TGTGCCAGCTCACCAACAGCGGGGAGCACAGATACGCAGTATTTT. As protein: CASSPTAGSTDTQYF. Looking up the rest from reference TRBV18 and TRBJ2-3 gives the full variable domain: NAGVMQNPRHLVRRRGQEARLRCSPMKGHSHVYWYRQLPEEGLKFMVYLQKENIIDESGMPKERFSAEFPKEGPSILRIQQVVRGDSAAYFCASSPTAGSTDTQYFGPGTRLTVL.

CDR3 protein: CASSLDPQNSPLHF. The CDR3 nucleotides are TGTGCCAGCAGCTTGGACCCCCAAAATTCACCCCTCCACTTT. J is TRBJ1-6 and V is TRBV5-5; D uncertain. This CDR3 comprises 14 residues. V was cut by 0 bases and J by 7 bases, with 8 bases left in between. CDR1 is SGHKS, CDR2 YYEKEE, per germline (reference sequence).

This clonotype showed up just a few times. This may come from a read error, since a much larger clone is one base off. The gene calls are TRBV20-1 and TRBJ2-1; 7 bases agree with TRBD2. This CDR3 spans 15 amino acids. V shed 0 bases and J 3 bases; nucleotides not matched to a gene: 5. The germline CDR1 and CDR2 sequences are DFQATT and SNEGSKA (reference sequence). CDR3 DNA: TGCAGTGCTAGAGATCGCTCTAGCGGCTACAATGAGCAGTTCTTC. Its protein product is CSARDRSSGYNEQFF.

As to this clonotype: This may come from a read error, since a much larger clone is one base off. This sequence joins TRBV5-1 and TRBJ2-3; TRBD1 or TRBD2 may be the D gene (6 bases each). Trimming pared 0 bases from V and 2 bases from J, leaving 13 bases between. The CDR3 spans 16 residues. From germline, CDR1 is SGHRS and CDR2 YFSETQ. For the CDR3, the DNA is TGCGCCAGCAGCTTGGCTTGCGGGACAACCACAGATACGCAGTATTTT. Translated: CASSLACGTTTDTQYF.

This chain connects TRBV20-1 to TRBJ1-5; D gene ambiguous. Germline V gene data show CDR1 as DFQATT and CDR2 as SNEGSKA (reference sequence). The CDR3 loop spans 13 amino acids. Between the trimmed V and J ends, which lost 2 bases and 7 bases, there was a span of 12 bases. The CDR3 nucleotides are TGCAGTGCTAGATACGCGGGAGGCCAGCCCCAGCATTTT. Protein product: CSARYAGGQPQHF.

This clonotype was detected ten times or more. The chain combines TRBV30 with TRBJ2-4; 7 nucleotides match TRBD1. V shed 1 base and J 5 bases; nucleotides not matched to a gene: 2. The CDR3 covers 13 residues. Germline V gene data show CDR1 as GTSNPN and CDR2 as SVGIG (reference sequence). In DNA form, the CDR3 reads TGTGCCTGGAGTGAAGGACAGGAAAACATTCAGTACTTC. Encoded protein: CAWSEGQENIQYF. The variable domain in full, completed from reference TRBV30 and TRBJ2-4, reads SQTIHQWPATLVQPVGSPLSLECTVEGTSNPNLYWYRQAAGRGLQLLFYSVGIGQISSEVPQNLSASRPQDRQFILSSKKLLLSDSGFYLCAWSEGQENIQYFGAGTRLSVL.

This clonotype was found a few times. The chain couples TRBV27 to TRBJ2-1; D not certain. CDR1 MNHEY and CDR2 SMNVEV come from the germline V gene (reference sequence). Trimming removed 2 bases from V and 1 base from J, with 6 bases in between. CDR3 length equals 14 residues. This CDR3 reads CASSLRESYNEQFF. Written as DNA, the CDR3 is TGTGCCAGCAGTTTAAGGGAATCCTACAATGAGCAGTTCTTC.

This clonotype was picked up many times. This CDR3 reads CASSYTGRNQPQHF. The CDR3 nucleotides read TGTGCCAGCAGTTATACAGGGAGAAATCAGCCCCAGCATTTT. V usage is TRBV6-2 or TRBV6-3 and J usage is TRBJ1-5; possible D gene TRBD1, 6 bases. Between the trimmed V and J ends, which lost 3 bases and 4 bases, there was a span of 10 bases. The CDR3 is made up of 14 amino acids. The V gene's germline CDR1 is MNHEY and CDR2 SVGEGT.

The chain links TRBV12-3 or TRBV12-4 to TRBJ1-1, with a possible D match to TRBD1 (6 bases). The CDR3 is made up of 15 amino acids. V was shortened by 10 bases and J by 4 bases, with 22 bases between the two germline ends. CDR3 region: CANADKDVGGTEAFF. The DNA for the CDR3 is TGTGCCAACGCGGACAAGGATGTAGGGGGCACTGAAGCTTTCTTT.

The chain carries TRBV20-1 and TRBJ2-7; 7 bases fit TRBD2. Germline V gene data show CDR1 as DFQATT and CDR2 as SNEGSKA (reference sequence). V trimming: 6 bases; J trimming: 9 bases; junction bases outside the gene matches: 8. The CDR3 extends over 11 amino acids. The CDR3 sequence is CSAVLASRQYF. CDR3 DNA sequence: TGCAGTGCCGTACTAGCGTCCCGGCAGTACTTC.

Regarding this clonotype: A much more abundant neighbour one base away suggests this may be a read error. The chain carries TRBV2 and TRBJ2-1, with 7 bases aligning to TRBD2. The CDR3 is made up of 15 amino acids. CDR1 is SNHLY, CDR2 FYNNEI, per germline. Here the CDR3 DNA reads TGTGCCAGCAGTGAGAGGACTAGTCGGACCAATGGGCAGTTCTTC. It specifies CASSERTSRTNGQFF.

A word on this clonotype: The junction does not match germline at one end; this may be a read error. The chain links TRBV28 to TRBJ1-6; D unresolved. CDR1 and CDR2 (germline): MDHEN, SYDVKM. The CDR3 has 13 residues. CDR3 residues: CASRLPDNSPPHF. The CDR3 DNA is TGTGCCAGCCGGTTACCGGATAATTCACCCCCCCACTTT.

Comment on this clonotype: A much larger clonotype is one base distant, so this may be a read error. The chain employs TRBV20-1 and TRBJ2-5, with D perhaps matching TRBD2 (5 bases). V was trimmed by 7 bases and J by 4 bases, leaving 16 bases between them. CDR1 is DFQATT, CDR2 SNEGSKA, per germline (reference sequence). The CDR3 consists of 13 residues. The CDR3 is CSGQEDSRETQYF. The CDR3 DNA follows: TGCAGTGGGCAGGAGGATAGCCGAGAGACCCAGTACTTC.

The table lists this clonotype with many counts. The rearrangement uses TRBV6-5 and TRBJ1-5; 9 positions agree with TRBD1. The germline V gene has CDR1 MNHEY and CDR2 SVGAGI. The CDR3 has 12 amino acids. V lost 6 bases to trimming and J lost 6 bases; unmatched junction nucleotides: 0. The CDR3 region has the DNA TGTGCCAGCAGACAGGGGGCTCAGCCCCAGCATTTT. Translation gives CASRQGAQPQHF.

This clonotype was counted many times. The chain carries TRBV2 and TRBJ2-7, with D perhaps matching TRBD2 (5 bases). Germline V gene lookup returns CDR1 SNHLY and CDR2 FYNNEI. V was cut by 4 bases and J by 10 bases, with 17 bases left in between. The CDR3 contains 13 residues. CDR3 nucleotide sequence: TGTGCCAGCAGTGTCGCCACCCAGAGGGCCCAGTACTTC. Its protein is CASSVATQRAQYF.

There are many counts of this clonotype. This sequence joins TRBV5-1 and TRBJ2-5, with TRBD2 matching 8 bases. The V gene's germline CDR1 is SGHRS and CDR2 YFSETQ. The CDR3 runs to 14 residues. The J segment lost 4 bases and the V segment lost 4 bases, leaving 6 bases of the junction unmatched. The CDR3, as DNA: TGCGCCAGCAGCGCGGGGGGAGATGCAGAGACCCAGTACTTC. It is translated as CASSAGGDAETQYF.

This clonotype was seen ten or more times. V gene TRBV7-2 combines with J gene TRBJ2-5; no clear D. CDR3 length: 14 amino acids. CDR1 and CDR2 (germline): SGHTA, FQGNSA. With 5 bases removed from V and 1 base from J, the gap between germline ends came to 11 bases. In DNA, the CDR3 is TGTGCCAGCAGCCTATGGACCCGCCAAGAGACCCAGTACTTC. Its protein product is CASSLWTRQETQYF.

In this sample, this clonotype turned up many times. The CDR3 DNA reads as TGTGCCAGCCAGGACAGGGCAGGGAGACCCCTCCACTTT. Translation gives CASQDRAGRPLHF. The chain couples TRBV27 to TRBJ1-6; 8 nucleotides align to TRBD1. The CDR3 sequence is 13 residues long. Looked up from germline, CDR1 is MNHEY and CDR2 is SMNVEV (reference sequence). Germline trimming cut 8 bases from V and 12 bases from J; bases unmatched to any gene: 9.

This clonotype was observed a handful of times. Here the CDR3 reads CSARATGMGCEPQHF. The CDR3 coding sequence is TGCAGTGCTAGAGCGACAGGGATGGGCTGTGAGCCCCAGCATTTT. J is TRBJ1-5 and V is TRBV20-1, with 7 positions matching TRBD1. This CDR3 spans 15 amino acids. Per the germline V gene, CDR1 is DFQATT and CDR2 is SNEGSKA (reference sequence). V lost 1 base, J lost 8 bases, and 11 bases stayed unmatched.

As regards this clonotype: A single base separates this from a much larger clone, so it may be a read error. The chain links TRBV10-3 to TRBJ1-5; D is ambiguous. Germline assignment: CDR1 ENHRY and CDR2 SYGVKD. V was shortened by 2 bases and J by 7 bases, with 15 bases between the two germline ends. There are 15 residues in the CDR3. The CDR3 DNA reads as TGTGCCATCAGTGAGGCTGTCCAGCAGGTACAGCCCCAGCATTTT. Its translation: CAISEAVQQVQPQHF.

This clonotype appeared many times. V and J are TRBV6-6 and TRBJ2-1, with TRBD2 matching over 7 bases. The germline gives CDR1 MNHNY, CDR2 SVGAGI (reference sequence). The V segment lost 5 bases and the J segment 7 bases; nucleotides outside the gene matches: 8. The CDR3 covers 14 residues. The CDR3, as DNA: TGTGCCAGCAGTCCCGACTTGGGGGGGAATGAGCAGTTCTTC. It yields the protein CASSPDLGGNEQFF.